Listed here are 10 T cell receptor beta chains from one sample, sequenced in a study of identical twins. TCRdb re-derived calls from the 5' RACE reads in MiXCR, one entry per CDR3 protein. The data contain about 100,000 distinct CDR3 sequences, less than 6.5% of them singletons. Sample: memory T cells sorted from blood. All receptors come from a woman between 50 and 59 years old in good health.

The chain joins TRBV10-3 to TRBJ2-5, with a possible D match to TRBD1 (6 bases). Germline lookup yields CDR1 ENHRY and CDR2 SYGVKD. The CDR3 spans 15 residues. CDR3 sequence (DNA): TGTGCTACCTGGGAGACAGGTGCGAGTCAAGAGACCCAGTACTTC. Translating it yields CATWETGASQETQYF.

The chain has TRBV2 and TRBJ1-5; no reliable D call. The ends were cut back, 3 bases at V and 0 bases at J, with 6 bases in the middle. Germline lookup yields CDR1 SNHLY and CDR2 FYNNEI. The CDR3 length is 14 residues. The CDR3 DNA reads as TGTGCCAGCAGTGAGCAGACTAGCAATCAGCCCCAGCATTTT. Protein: CASSEQTSNQPQHF.

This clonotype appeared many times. CDR3 DNA: TGTGCCAGCAGCAGTGGACAGGGGGCCCTTGGCTACACCTTC. This encodes CASSSGQGALGYTF. V and J are TRBV7-9 and TRBJ1-2, with TRBD1 identical over 11 bases. This CDR3 is built from 14 residues. V was clipped by 5 bases and J by 7 bases; unmatched bases: 6. Germline loops: CDR1 SEHNR, CDR2 FQNEAQ (reference sequence).

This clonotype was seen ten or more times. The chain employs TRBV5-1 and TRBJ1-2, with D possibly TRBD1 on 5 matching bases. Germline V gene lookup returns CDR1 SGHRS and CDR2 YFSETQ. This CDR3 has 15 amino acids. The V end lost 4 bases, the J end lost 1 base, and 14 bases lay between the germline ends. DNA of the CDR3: TGCGCCAGCAGCGTCGGCCTCGGGGGTAACTATGGCTACACCTTC. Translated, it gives CASSVGLGGNYGYTF. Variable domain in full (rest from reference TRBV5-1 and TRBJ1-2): KAGVTQTPRYLIKTRGQQVTLSCSPISGHRSVSWYQQTPGQGLQFLFEYFSETQRNKGNFPGRFSGRQFSNSRSEMNVSTLELGDSALYLCASSVGLGGNYGYTFGSGTRLTVV.

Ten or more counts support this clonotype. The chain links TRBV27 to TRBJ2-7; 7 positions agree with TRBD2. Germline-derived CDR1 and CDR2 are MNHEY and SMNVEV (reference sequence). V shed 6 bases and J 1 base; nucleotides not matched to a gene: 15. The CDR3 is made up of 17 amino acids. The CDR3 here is CASSLKPPGLQSYEQYV. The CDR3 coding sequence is TGTGCCAGCAGCCTGAAGCCCCCGGGACTACAATCCTACGAGCAGTACGTC.

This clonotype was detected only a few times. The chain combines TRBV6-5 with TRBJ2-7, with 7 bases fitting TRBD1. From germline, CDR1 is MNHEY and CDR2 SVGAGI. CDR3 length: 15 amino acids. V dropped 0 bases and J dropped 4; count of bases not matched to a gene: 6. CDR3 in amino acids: CASSYSTGFFYEQYV. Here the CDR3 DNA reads TGTGCCAGCAGTTACTCGACAGGGTTTTTTTACGAGCAGTACGTC.

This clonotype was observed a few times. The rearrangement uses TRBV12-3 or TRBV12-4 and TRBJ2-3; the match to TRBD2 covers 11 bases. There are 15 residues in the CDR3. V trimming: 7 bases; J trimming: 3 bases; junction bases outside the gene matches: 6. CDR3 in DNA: TGTGCCAGCATCCTTAGCGGGAGGGCGACAGATACGCAGTATTTT. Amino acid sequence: CASILSGRATDTQYF.

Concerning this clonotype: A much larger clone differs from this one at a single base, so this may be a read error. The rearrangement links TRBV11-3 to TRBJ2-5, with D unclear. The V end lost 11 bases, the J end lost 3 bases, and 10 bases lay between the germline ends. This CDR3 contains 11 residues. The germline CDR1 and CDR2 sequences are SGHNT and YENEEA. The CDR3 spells CAFGPKETQYF. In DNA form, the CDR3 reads TGTGCCTTTGGGCCCAAAGAGACCCAGTACTTC.

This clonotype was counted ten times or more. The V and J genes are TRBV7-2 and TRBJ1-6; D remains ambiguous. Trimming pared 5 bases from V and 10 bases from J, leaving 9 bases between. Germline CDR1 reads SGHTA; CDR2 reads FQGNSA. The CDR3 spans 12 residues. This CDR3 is CASSLPGSPLHF. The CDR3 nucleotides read TGTGCCAGCAGCCTTCCGGGGTCACCCCTCCACTTT.

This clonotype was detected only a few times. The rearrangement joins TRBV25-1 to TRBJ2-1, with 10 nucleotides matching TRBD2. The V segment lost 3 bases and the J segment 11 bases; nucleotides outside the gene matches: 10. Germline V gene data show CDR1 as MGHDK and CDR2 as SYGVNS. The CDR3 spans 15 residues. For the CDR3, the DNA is TGTGCCAGCAGTGACCTAGCGGGAGTATCCAGTAAGCAGTTCTTC. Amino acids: CASSDLAGVSSKQFF.